The 10 T cell receptor beta chains given below trace back to one sample, sequenced in a study of cytomegalovirus exposure and HLA in healthy donors. The PCR had 60 Vbeta and 13 Jbeta primers. Data came from immunoSEQ multiplex PCR; TCRdb stores just in-frame clones and leaves some out. The table lists some 150,000 clones, 76% of them singletons. The sequenced sample was PBMCs. These receptors originate from a female donor in good health and CMV-seronegative.

The genes are TRBV30 and TRBJ1-6, with D maybe TRBD1 (6 bases). CDR1 and CDR2 from the germline V gene are GTSNPN and SVGIG (reference sequence). V was cut by 5 bases and J by 10 bases, with 18 bases left in between. This CDR3 comprises 14 residues. The CDR3 sequence: CAWLPQGLRSPLHF. The CDR3 DNA follows: TGTGCCTGGCTACCACAGGGTCTAAGATCACCCCTCCACTTT.

The rearrangement uses TRBV28 and TRBJ2-5, with TRBD1 identical over 10 bases. Germline assignment: CDR1 MDHEN and CDR2 SYDVKM. The length of the CDR3 is 15 residues. V gave up 6 bases and J gave up 2 bases; unmatched junction bases: 6. CDR3 DNA sequence: TGTGCCAGCAGCTCCGCGGGACAGGGGCAAGAGACCCAGTACTTC. Protein sequence: CASSSAGQGQETQYF.

V usage is TRBV30 and J usage is TRBJ1-1; 8 bases are shared with TRBD1. This CDR3 has 13 amino acids. Trimming removed 2 bases from V and 4 bases from J; junction bases left unmatched: 3. The germline V gene encodes CDR1 GTSNPN and CDR2 SVGIG (reference sequence). CDR3 loop: CAWSQGASTEAFF. The CDR3 region has the DNA TGTGCCTGGAGTCAGGGGGCAAGCACTGAAGCTTTCTTT.

CDR3 amino acids: CASSLRVNTEAFF. Here the CDR3 DNA reads TGTGCCAGCAGCTTAAGAGTGAACACTGAAGCTTTCTTT. This chain joins TRBV11-3 and TRBJ1-1, with D hard to call. From germline, CDR1 is SGHNT and CDR2 YENEEA. V was trimmed by 2 bases and J by 0 bases, leaving 4 bases between them. This CDR3 contains 13 residues.

The genes are TRBV6-5 and TRBJ1-5; TRBD1 matches 7 bases. This CDR3 comprises 15 residues. The J segment lost 0 bases and the V segment lost 6 bases, leaving 5 bases of the junction unmatched. Germline CDR1 MNHEY, CDR2 SVGAGI. The CDR3 loop reads CASREQGNSNQPQHF. CDR3 in DNA: TGTGCCAGCAGGGAACAGGGGAATAGCAATCAGCCCCAGCATTTT.

The chain uses TRBV28 and TRBJ2-4; the match to TRBD1 covers 8 bases. The V gene's germline CDR1 is MDHEN and CDR2 SYDVKM. This CDR3 has 15 residues. V dropped 5 bases and J dropped 11; count of bases not matched to a gene: 14. In DNA form, the CDR3 reads TGTGCCAGCAGTCCCGCGTCCGGGGGACAGGCCCTTCAGTACTTC. Its translation: CASSPASGGQALQYF.

The rearrangement uses TRBV19 and TRBJ2-4, with 8 bases matching TRBD1. V was clipped by 1 base and J by 7 bases; unmatched bases: 3. Germline-derived CDR1 and CDR2 are LNHDA and SQIVND (reference sequence). The CDR3 sequence is 14 residues long. The CDR3 coding sequence is TGTGCCAGTAGTATAGGACAGGGGTGGAACATTCAGTACTTC. It yields the protein CASSIGQGWNIQYF.

In this sample, this clone turned up a few times. This chain joins TRBV9 and TRBJ1-5, with D uncertain. From germline, CDR1 is SGDLS and CDR2 YYNGEE. This CDR3 has 15 amino acids. The V end was cut by 4 bases, the J end by 2 bases, with 13 bases between. The CDR3 protein is CASSRDTGGNQPQHF. CDR3 nucleotides: TGTGCCAGCAGCCGAGACACCGGGGGCAATCAGCCCCAGCATTTT.

The chain carries TRBV4-3 and TRBJ2-5; weak D call: TRBD2 (5 bases). This CDR3 has 16 residues. Per the germline V gene, CDR1 is LGHNA and CDR2 is YSLEER. The ends were cut back, 0 bases at V and 5 bases at J, with 16 bases in the middle. CDR3 sequence: CASSQEWRTGVETQYF. CDR3 bases: TGCGCCAGCAGCCAAGAATGGAGGACTGGGGTGGAGACCCAGTACTTC.

The chain couples TRBV19 to TRBJ1-4; the D gene is possibly TRBD1 (5 bases). V was pared by 11 bases and J by 4 bases, with 23 bases between. Per germline, CDR1 LNHDA and CDR2 SQIVND (reference sequence). The length of the CDR3 is 16 residues. CDR3 sequence reads: CAGGGLGGPINEKLFF. CDR3 nucleotide sequence: TGTGCCGGGGGAGGGTTGGGTGGACCGATTAATGAAAAACTGTTTTTT.